The 20 T cell receptor beta chains listed next were all sequenced from one sample in a study of T cells in Graves' hyperthyroidism and ophthalmopathy. RNA transcripts provided the source from which TCR beta CDR3 regions were amplified. The primer set for the first-round RT-PCR of the TCR CDR3 was HTBI. Each CDR3 protein is one row after TCRdb ran MiXCR on the multiplex PCR reads. In the table there are around 480,000 distinct CDR3 sequences, 13% to 15% of which are singletons. Sequencing was done on a sample of blood. The receptors stem from a woman between 18 and 30 years old with Graves' hyperthyroidism.

Worth noting for this clonotype: A much larger clone lies one base from this, so it may be a read error. This rearrangement joins TRBV20-1 to TRBJ2-7; no clear D gene. The CDR3 sequence is 12 residues long. Per germline, CDR1 DFQATT and CDR2 SNEGSKA (reference sequence). V was shortened by 6 bases and J by 0 bases, with 9 bases between the two germline ends. CDR3 sequence reads: CSATDGSYEQYF. The CDR3 DNA reads TGCAGTGCGACGGACGGCTCCTACGAGCAGTACTTC.

This clonotype was counted ten times or more. This chain joins TRBV6-1 and TRBJ2-3, with D perhaps being TRBD1 or TRBD2 (6 bases each). Between the trimmed V and J ends, which lost 3 bases and 4 bases, there was a span of 14 bases. There are 15 residues in the CDR3. CDR1 is MNHNS and CDR2 is SASEGT in the germline V gene. CDR3: CASSEVRRGADTQYF. CDR3 nucleotides: TGTGCCAGCAGTGAGGTTCGGAGGGGGGCAGATACGCAGTATTTT.

This clonotype was found many times. The chain links TRBV19 to TRBJ2-5; 7 bases agree with TRBD1. This CDR3 comprises 18 residues. Losses at the gene ends were 5 bases for V and 3 bases for J; bases not matched to a gene: 18. CDR1 and CDR2 (germline): LNHDA, SQIVND (reference sequence). The CDR3 DNA reads as TGTGCCAGTAGTGACACTCCTGACAGGGTAGGGTGGAAAGAGACCCAGTACTTC. The encoded protein is CASSDTPDRVGWKETQYF.

The rearrangement links TRBV7-9 to TRBJ2-1; D is tentatively TRBD1 or TRBD2 (6 bases each). Trimming left V 4 bases short and J 15 bases short, with 19 bases between. Germline lookup yields CDR1 SEHNR and CDR2 FQNEAQ (reference sequence). The CDR3 extends over 13 amino acids. DNA of the CDR3: TGTGCCAGCAGCTCCGGGGGTGCAGGGGTACTGTTCTTC. This sequence encodes CASSSGGAGVLFF. Filled out from reference TRBV7-9 and TRBJ2-1, the complete variable domain reads DTGVSQNPRHKITKRGQNVTFRCDPISEHNRLYWYRQTLGQGPEFLTYFQNEAQLEKSRLLSDRFSAERPKGSFSTLEIQRTEQGDSAMYLCASSSGGAGVLFFGPGTRLTVL.

This clonotype was counted at least ten times. The V call is TRBV9, the J call TRBJ2-1; possibly TRBD1 for D (7 bases). The germline V and J ends were trimmed by 4 bases and 6 bases, with 20 bases remaining between them. The CDR3 extends over 16 amino acids. From germline, CDR1 is SGDLS and CDR2 YYNGEE. The CDR3 bases are TGTGCCAGCAGCCCCCAGGGGGACGGGAGCGGCAATGAGCAGTTCTTC. Translation: CASSPQGDGSGNEQFF.

There are many counts of this clonotype. This rearrangement joins TRBV10-3 to TRBJ2-5; TRBD2 is a possible D gene (6 bases). CDR1 is ENHRY and CDR2 is SYGVKD in the germline V gene. The CDR3 totals 15 residues. Between the trimmed V and J ends, which lost 3 bases and 2 bases, there was a span of 13 bases. Written as DNA, the CDR3 is TGTGCCATCAGTGAAACGGGAGAGCTGCAAGAGACCCAGTACTTC. It specifies CAISETGELQETQYF.

This clonotype was recorded at least ten times. The rearrangement uses TRBV9 and TRBJ2-2; D is unclear. The CDR3 loop spans 15 amino acids. Germline CDR1 is SGDLS and CDR2 is YYNGEE. Trimming took 4 bases from V and 2 from J, leaving 12 bases between them. CDR3 nucleotide sequence: TGTGCCAGCAGCTTAAGACCCATTAACACCGGGGAGCTGTTTTTT. It is translated as CASSLRPINTGELFF.

This clonotype was counted many times. The V and J genes are TRBV11-3 and TRBJ2-3, with 8 nucleotides matching TRBD2. CDR3 length equals 16 residues. V lost 6 bases, J lost 5 bases, and 13 bases stayed unmatched. CDR1 SGHNT and CDR2 YENEEA come from the germline V gene. CDR3 nucleotides: TGTGCCAGCAGTACCCCCAACGGGAGGGCCGGAGATACGCAGTATTTT. Protein: CASSTPNGRAGDTQYF.

In this sample, this clonotype turned up a few times. This rearrangement joins TRBV19 to TRBJ1-1, with D possibly matching TRBD1 (6 bases). V dropped 9 bases and J dropped 5 bases, with 25 bases sitting between them. In germline, CDR1 is LNHDA, CDR2 SQIVND (reference sequence). The CDR3 is 16 amino acids. The CDR3 loop reads CASGVDRGRFETEAFF. The CDR3 coding sequence is TGTGCCAGCGGGGTAGATCGGGGGCGCTTTGAAACTGAAGCTTTCTTT.

On this clonotype: The conserved phenylalanine or tryptophan is not found at the CDR3 terminus, so this likely reflects a read error. This chain links TRBV7-6 with TRBJ2-2, with 7 bases matching TRBD1. The CDR3 length is 17 residues. Germline V gene lookup returns CDR1 SGHVS and CDR2 FNYEAQ. The V gene end was trimmed by 0 bases and the J gene end by 5 bases; junction bases not matched to a gene: 9. The CDR3 loop is CASSLALSGGGTGELFV. The CDR3 nucleotides are TGTGCCAGCAGCTTAGCCCTTTCAGGGGGTGGAACCGGGGAGCTGTTTGTT.

This clonotype was seen at least ten times. The genes are TRBV28 and TRBJ2-7; no clear D. Trimming removed 3 bases from V and 8 bases from J, with 5 bases in between. The germline CDR1 and CDR2 sequences are MDHEN and SYDVKM. CDR3 size: 10 residues. CDR3 protein: CASSLGKQYF. In DNA form, the CDR3 reads TGTGCCAGCAGTTTGGGGAAGCAGTACTTC.

The chain uses TRBV25-1 and TRBJ1-2; TRBD1 matches at 10 bases. The CDR3 consists of 17 residues. The V segment lost 8 bases and the J segment 2 bases; nucleotides outside the gene matches: 14. From germline, CDR1 is MGHDK and CDR2 SYGVNS. The CDR3 sequence: CASRNSGGQGPNYGYTF. DNA of the CDR3: TGTGCCAGCCGAAACTCGGGGGGACAGGGGCCAAACTATGGCTACACCTTC.

In this sample, this clonotype turned up many times. This chain joins TRBV6-5 and TRBJ1-1, with D maybe TRBD1 (6 bases). Germline lookup yields CDR1 MNHEY and CDR2 SVGAGI. The CDR3 spans 15 residues. Trimming cost V 0 bases and J 4 bases, with 12 bases left between them. The CDR3 protein is CASSYSQGSATEAFF. The DNA of the CDR3 is TGTGCCAGCAGTTACTCACAGGGTTCTGCCACTGAAGCTTTCTTT.

Comments on this clonotype: It is unclear where the CDR3 begins or ends on the DNA, so no DNA is shown, and the CDR3 is as TCRdb lists it. CDR3 protein: CASTNQTSMYLCASSRDSYEQYV. The chain joins TRBV11-2 to TRBJ2-7; the table's D call, TRBD1, has no DNA check behind it. Inclusive of both ends, the CDR3 amounts to 23 amino acids. Germline loops: CDR1 SGHAT, CDR2 FQNNGV.

This clonotype came up a few times. This rearrangement joins TRBV10-3 to TRBJ2-3, with D perhaps matching TRBD2 (5 bases). This CDR3 is built from 14 residues. The germline V and J ends were trimmed by 5 bases and 6 bases, with 15 bases remaining between them. Per the germline V gene, CDR1 is ENHRY and CDR2 is SYGVKD. For the CDR3, the DNA is TGTGCCATCAGTAAGGACTCCCTCCGCGATACGCAGTATTTT. Translating it yields CAISKDSLRDTQYF.

This clonotype showed up many times. The chain couples TRBV2 to TRBJ2-5; D is uncertain. This CDR3 is 15 amino acids long. Germline-derived CDR1 and CDR2 are SNHLY and FYNNEI. V was trimmed by 6 bases and J by 3 bases, leaving 17 bases between them. The CDR3 sequence: CASRARLGREETQYF. In DNA form, the CDR3 reads TGTGCCAGCAGAGCCCGGCTAGGAAGGGAAGAGACCCAGTACTTC. The full variable domain, with the rest looked up from reference TRBV2 and TRBJ2-5, is EPEVTQTPSHQVTQMGQEVILRCVPISNHLYFYWYRQILGQKVEFLVSFYNNEISEKSEIFDDQFSVERPDGSNFTLKIRSTKLEDSAMYFCASRARLGREETQYFGPGTRLLVL.

The genes are TRBV28 and TRBJ1-1; 8 bases map to TRBD1. This CDR3 comprises 14 residues. CDR1 and CDR2 from the germline V gene are MDHEN and SYDVKM. Unmatched junction bases numbered 5, after V lost 7 bases and J lost 1 base. Here the CDR3 DNA reads TGTGCCAGCACCAGGGGACAGGCGAACACTGAAGCTTTCTTT. Protein: CASTRGQANTEAFF.

In this sample, this clonotype turned up many times. The chain uses TRBV12-3 or TRBV12-4 and TRBJ2-7; 7 bases are shared with TRBD2. The CDR3 runs 15 residues. V was clipped by 3 bases and J by 2 bases; unmatched bases: 7. This CDR3 is CASSFWREGPYEQYF. In DNA, the CDR3 is TGTGCCAGCAGTTTTTGGAGGGAGGGCCCCTACGAGCAGTACTTC.

The genes are TRBV30 and TRBJ2-5; TRBD2 matches 8 bases. The germline V gene encodes CDR1 GTSNPN and CDR2 SVGIG (reference sequence). CDR3 length: 15 amino acids. J was trimmed by 4 bases and V by 1 base; bases with no gene match: 8. Here the CDR3 reads CAWSAVWLAGETQYF. DNA for the CDR3: TGTGCCTGGAGTGCTGTGTGGCTAGCGGGAGAGACCCAGTACTTC.

In this sample, this clonotype turned up a few times. The V and J genes are TRBV5-8 and TRBJ1-5; D gene uncertain. The length of the CDR3 is 12 residues. Germline CDR1 and CDR2: SGHTS and YDEGEE. V lost 4 bases, J lost 9 bases, and 11 bases lay in between. CDR3 loop: CASSLPPLPQHF. CDR3 nucleotides: TGTGCCAGCAGCCTGCCCCCTTTGCCCCAGCATTTT.